A selection of T cell receptor beta chains follows, all from one sample in a study of T cells in Graves' hyperthyroidism and ophthalmopathy. One entry per CDR3 protein results from TCRdb running MiXCR on the multiplex PCR reads. Counted here are about 340,000 distinct CDR3 sequences, roughly 21% occurring once; the ten biggest clones make up over 40%. Sequencing input: blood. These receptors were collected from a woman aged 45-65 years with Graves' hyperthyroidism. CDR3s include the opening cysteine and the closing phenylalanine or tryptophan. The D gene is left open where the match is weak. Size values are once, few and many counts, or a class for expanded clones, and some rows have none.

j_call | d_call | clone_size | v_call | cdr3_aa | cdr3_nt
TRBJ1-5 | - | many | TRBV28 | CASSSLGGLNQPQHF | TGTGCCAGCAGTTCTCTAGGAGGGTTAAATCAGCCCCAGCATTTT
TRBJ2-3 | TRBD1 | - | TRBV5-5 | CASTFGQGKGYTDTQYF | TGTGCCAGCACCTTTGGACAGGGGAAGGGTTACACAGATACGCAGTATTTT
TRBJ1-5 | TRBD1 | many | TRBV12-3/TRBV12-4 | CASSAGGGRYQPQHF | TGTGCCAGCAGTGCAGGGGGGGGAAGATATCAGCCCCAGCATTTT
TRBJ2-7 | TRBD1 | - | TRBV5-1 | CASSWGTASPYEQYF | TGCGCCAGCAGCTGGGGGACAGCTTCTCCCTACGAGCAGTACTTC
TRBJ1-1 | - | many | TRBV4-1 | CASSQDRAGAGVGTEAFF | TGCGCCAGCAGCCAAGATAGGGCGGGGGCGGGAGTGGGCACTGAAGCTTTCTTT
TRBJ2-2 | - | many | TRBV7-3 | CASGLAANTGELFF | TGTGCCAGCGGCCTGGCAGCGAACACCGGGGAGCTGTTTTTT
TRBJ1-6 | TRBD1 | many | TRBV6-1 | CASSRRTGGTVASPLHF | TGTGCCAGCAGTCGCCGGACAGGGGGTACTGTGGCTTCACCCCTCCACTTT
TRBJ1-2 | - | many | TRBV3-1 | CASSQGHYGYTF | TGTGCCAGCAGCCAGGGACACTATGGCTACACCTTC
TRBJ1-5 | - | - | TRBV2 | CASSGGQSQPQHF | TGTGCCAGCAGTGGAGGACAGAGTCAGCCCCAGCATTTT
TRBJ1-2 | TRBD1 | many | TRBV27 | CASSIQGAYGYTF | TGTGCCAGCAGCATCCAGGGGGCCTATGGCTACACCTTC
TRBJ1-2 | - | many | TRBV12-3/TRBV12-4 | CASSFPGSPYGYTF | TGTGCCAGCAGTTTCCCAGGAAGTCCCTATGGCTACACCTTC
TRBJ1-4 | - | - | TRBV6-1 | CASSYGATNEKLFF | TGTGCCAGCAGTTATGGTGCAACTAATGAAAAACTGTTTTTT
TRBJ2-2 | - | few | TRBV29-1 | CSVKGGANTGELFF | TGCAGCGTTAAGGGGGGGGCGAACACCGGGGAGCTGTTTTTT
TRBJ2-2 | TRBD2 | many | TRBV29-1 | CSAKGLAGATNTGELFF | TGCAGCGCCAAGGGACTAGCGGGCGCCACGAACACCGGGGAGCTGTTTTTT
TRBJ1-5 | - | - | TRBV5-6 | CASSWGRNQPQHF | TGTGCCAGCAGCTGGGGTAGGAATCAGCCCCAGCATTTT
TRBJ2-1 | TRBD1 | few | TRBV18 | CASSHDRDYNEQFF | TGTGCCAGCTCTCACGACAGGGACTACAATGAGCAGTTCTTC
TRBJ2-2 | TRBD2 | many | TRBV30 | CAWIGIAGTGELFF | TGTGCCTGGATTGGGATAGCGGGCACCGGGGAGCTGTTTTTT
TRBJ1-2 | - | many | TRBV3-1 | CASSQAGAVGYGYTF | TGTGCCAGCAGCCAGGCAGGCGCTGTCGGTTATGGCTACACCTTC
TRBJ2-1 | TRBD1 | few | TRBV2 | CASLKDRWYNEQFF | TGTGCCAGCCTCAAGGACAGGTGGTACAATGAGCAGTTCTTC
TRBJ2-2 | - | many | TRBV7-3 | CASSSKPVGGELFF | TGTGCCAGCAGCTCCAAACCAGTCGGCGGGGAGCTGTTTTTT
TRBJ2-3 | TRBD2 | many | TRBV20-1 | CSASPTSGRAGTDTQYF | TGCAGTGCTAGTCCCACTAGCGGGAGGGCTGGCACAGATACGCAGTATTTT
TRBJ2-7 | - | few | TRBV11-1 | CASSLDTGLHYEQYF | TGTGCCAGCAGCTTAGATACAGGGCTGCACTACGAGCAGTACTTC
TRBJ2-7 | TRBD1 | many | TRBV10-3 | CAISDGGTGAYEQYF | TGTGCCATCAGTGATGGCGGGACAGGGGCCTACGAGCAGTACTTC
TRBJ2-1 | - | - | TRBV15 | CATSREPGQLNEQFF | TGTGCCACCAGCAGAGAACCCGGACAGCTCAATGAGCAGTTCTTC
TRBJ2-7 | - | - | TRBV14 | CASSPLNPYEQYF | TGTGCCAGCAGCCCCCTTAATCCCTACGAGCAGTACTTC
TRBJ1-6 | - | many | TRBV11-3 | CASSLESDSLHF | TGTGCCAGCAGCTTAGAGTCTGACTCCCTCCACTTT
TRBJ1-5 | - | - | TRBV12-3/TRBV12-4 | CASGPQGSGNQPQHF | TGTGCCAGCGGGCCCCAGGGGTCCGGCAATCAGCCCCAGCATTTT
TRBJ2-1 | TRBD2 | many | TRBV7-3 | CASSSLRRGENEQFF | TGTGCCAGCAGCTCCCTCCGGCGGGGGGAAAATGAGCAGTTCTTC
TRBJ1-2 | TRBD1 | - | TRBV6-5 | CASSYSDRGIDGYTF | TGTGCCAGCAGTTACTCGGACAGGGGAATCGATGGCTACACCTTC
TRBJ2-1 | TRBD2 | - | TRBV15 | CATSKGLAGDAKTDEQFF | TGTGCCACCAGCAAAGGACTAGCGGGGGATGCAAAAACCGATGAGCAGTTCTTC
TRBJ2-1 | - | many | TRBV14 | CASSQDGPSAYNEQFF | TGTGCCAGCAGCCAGGATGGGCCGTCCGCCTACAATGAGCAGTTCTTC
TRBJ2-7 | - | many | TRBV27 | CASSRRGMAYEQYF | TGTGCCAGCAGCCGCAGGGGTATGGCCTACGAGCAGTACTTC
TRBJ2-3 | - | many | TRBV20-1 | CSASVRSRGTDTQYF | TGCAGTGCTAGTGTCCGTTCTAGAGGCACAGATACGCAGTATTTT
TRBJ2-7 | - | - | TRBV3-1 | CASSRSQGYEQYF | TGTGCCAGCAGCCGATCACAGGGTTACGAGCAGTACTTC
TRBJ2-5 | - | many | TRBV20-1 | CSARDQGVETQYF | TGCAGTGCTAGAGATCAGGGAGTAGAGACCCAGTACTTC
TRBJ2-7 | TRBD2 | many | TRBV27 | CASSQLQVAGGKNEQYF | TGTGCCAGCAGTCAACTTCAGGTAGCGGGAGGGAAGAACGAGCAGTACTTC
TRBJ2-3 | - | many | TRBV20-1 | CSALFLTRTDTQYF | TGCAGTGCTCTTTTTCTTACGAGGACAGATACGCAGTATTTT
TRBJ2-1 | - | many | TRBV20-1 | CSALREPLYNEQFF | TGCAGTGCTTTACGGGAGCCCCTCTACAATGAGCAGTTCTTC
TRBJ2-1 | TRBD1 | many | TRBV7-3 | CASSVGQGKYNEQFF | TGTGCCAGCAGCGTTGGACAGGGTAAATACAATGAGCAGTTCTTC
TRBJ2-6 | TRBD1 | many | TRBV11-3 | CASSWRDRGGTGANVLTF | TGTGCCAGCAGCTGGAGAGACAGGGGGGGAACTGGGGCCAACGTCCTGACTTTC
TRBJ2-7 | TRBD2 | many | TRBV3-1 | CASSRGTSGRYEQYF | TGTGCCAGCAGCCGCGGGACTAGCGGGAGGTACGAGCAGTACTTC
TRBJ1-5 | TRBD1 | many | TRBV20-1 | CSARWDRGNQPQHF | TGCAGTGCTAGGTGGGACAGGGGGAATCAGCCCCAGCATTTT
TRBJ2-7 | - | many | TRBV3-1 | CASSFRTGDEQYF | TGTGCCAGCAGCTTTCGGACCGGGGACGAGCAGTACTTC
TRBJ2-1 | - | many | TRBV12-3/TRBV12-4 | CASRPLQGEQFF | TGTGCCAGCAGACCGCTTCAGGGAGAGCAGTTCTTC
TRBJ2-1 | TRBD2 | many | TRBV11-2 | CASSVRLAGAPTPGEQFF | TGTGCCAGCAGCGTGAGGCTAGCGGGAGCCCCCACCCCCGGTGAGCAGTTCTTC
TRBJ1-1 | - | many | TRBV5-5 | CASSLVVVLGNTEAFF | TGTGCCAGCAGCTTGGTTGTGGTGCTGGGAAACACTGAAGCTTTCTTT